By share, the clone carrying this TCR beta chain counts as medium-sized. Antigen: not known. Trimming left V 5 bases short and J 3 bases short, with 11 bases between. Germline loops: CDR1 MNHEY, CDR2 SMNVEV (reference sequence). There are 13 residues in the CDR3. This record belongs to a study of siplizumab effects on memory and regulatory T cells. Coculture of mixed lymphocyte reaction cells was performed at 37°C for roughly six days. A 1:1 mixture was made of responder PBMCs labelled with CFSE and stimulator PBMCs labelled with Violet Dye. Each sample yielded about 9.2 x 10^4 assayed TCR templates. Profiling relied on immunoSEQ multiplex PCR, and the TCRdb table lists in-frame clones only, not all of them. In the table there are some 9,900 clones, around 45% of which are singletons.

The gene calls are TRBV27 and TRBJ2-7; perhaps TRBD2 as D (5 bases). The sequence came from a human donor in good health; the cells came from an allogeneic mixed lymphocyte reaction. The sample taken for sequencing was CFSE-low (dividing) CD8+ T cells sorted from an allogeneic mixed lymphocyte reaction. The CDR3 region has the DNA TGTGCCAGCAGTCTAACGGAGGACTACGAGCAGTACTTC. As protein: CASSLTEDYEQYF.